The 15 T cell receptor beta chains below all came from one sample that was sequenced in a study of blood T cells in healthy people across ages. Primed by a sample-barcoded 5' primer and a J-beta primer mix, a second PCR proceeded for roughly 6 to 12 cycles. TCRdb re-called the 5' RACE reads with MiXCR, one entry per CDR3 protein. The sample shows over 600,000 distinct CDR3 sequences, about 42% of them seen only once. Sequenced: blood. The receptors come from a man at least 80 years old in good health.

The chain joins TRBV29-1 to TRBJ2-7; possibly TRBD1 for D (6 bases). Germline V lookup: CDR1 SQVTM, CDR2 ANQGSEA. V was trimmed by 6 bases and J by 0 bases, leaving 21 bases between them. There are 16 residues in the CDR3. The chain's CDR3 is CSVELGVPDSSYEQYF. In DNA form, the CDR3 reads TGCAGCGTCGAACTAGGCGTTCCGGACAGCTCCTACGAGCAGTACTTC.

The V gene is TRBV28, the J gene TRBJ1-5; D is unclear. The germline gives CDR1 MDHEN, CDR2 SYDVKM. Trimming removed 7 bases at V and 0 bases at J, with 10 bases between. CDR3 length: 14 residues. CDR3 in DNA: TGTGCCAGCAATAAACATAGTAGCAATCAGCCCCAGCATTTT. Protein: CASNKHSSNQPQHF.

This clonotype has only a few counts. The CDR3 reads CSVGQGEYGYTF. CDR3 in DNA: TGCAGCGTCGGACAGGGAGAATATGGCTACACCTTC. This chain uses TRBV29-1 with TRBJ1-2, with 8 bases lining up with TRBD1. V was pared by 6 bases and J by 5 bases, with 5 bases of the junction left unmatched. CDR1 SQVTM and CDR2 ANQGSEA come from the germline V gene. The CDR3 sequence is 12 residues long. The variable domain in full, with the rest retrieved from reference TRBV29-1 and TRBJ1-2, is SAVISQKPSRDICQRGTSLTIQCQVDSQVTMMFWYRQQPGQSLTLIATANQGSEATYESGFVIDKFPISRPNLTFSTLTVSNMSPEDSSIYLCSVGQGEYGYTFGSGTRLTVV.

The chain carries TRBV4-3 and TRBJ2-3; 11 bases are shared with TRBD2. Germline V gene data show CDR1 as LGHNA and CDR2 as YSLEER. The CDR3 contains 17 residues. V lost 0 bases, J lost 8 bases, and 10 bases stayed unmatched. The CDR3 DNA reads as TGCGCCAGCAGCCAAGACAGCACTAGCGGGAGCTCAAGTACGCAGTATTTT. Protein: CASSQDSTSGSSSTQYF.

The chain carries TRBV2 and TRBJ2-7; D is perhaps TRBD2 (6 bases). This CDR3 contains 13 residues. Germline V gene data show CDR1 as SNHLY and CDR2 as FYNNEI. V was clipped by 8 bases and J by 4 bases, with 15 bases between them. For the CDR3, the DNA is TGTGCCAGCGGGGGGACGGGCTTGTACGAGCAGTACTTC. As protein: CASGGTGLYEQYF.

This clonotype was picked up a small number of times. The V gene is TRBV28, the J gene TRBJ2-1; TRBD2 agrees at 10 bases. Trimming at V came to 7 bases and at J to 8 bases, leaving 11 bases not matched to a gene. CDR3 length: 15 residues. CDR1 is MDHEN and CDR2 is SYDVKM in the germline V gene. The CDR3: CASTRSGRARYEQFF. CDR3 nucleotide sequence: TGTGCCAGCACACGAAGCGGGAGGGCGCGTTATGAGCAGTTCTTC.

The chain combines TRBV20-1 with TRBJ2-5, with D perhaps being TRBD1 or TRBD2 (5 bases each). Germline-derived CDR1 and CDR2 are DFQATT and SNEGSKA (reference sequence). V was clipped by 5 bases and J by 5 bases, with 18 bases between them. CDR3 size: 14 residues. This CDR3 is CSAPTGTLQETQYF. The CDR3 bases are TGCAGTGCTCCTACCGGGACCCTCCAGGAGACCCAGTACTTC.

This clonotype was found a few times. V is TRBV29-1 and J is TRBJ2-5, with TRBD2 identical over 7 bases. V shed 4 bases, J shed 5 bases, and the junction held 10 bases outside the gene matches. Germline loops: CDR1 SQVTM, CDR2 ANQGSEA. The CDR3 is made up of 14 amino acids. CDR3 DNA: TGCAGCGTTGCACAGCTGGCGGGAGTGGAGACCCAGTACTTC. Its translation is CSVAQLAGVETQYF.

This clonotype was observed a handful of times. The rearrangement uses TRBV10-3 and TRBJ2-5, with 7 bases that match TRBD1. The CDR3 extends over 15 amino acids. V lost 0 bases to trimming and J lost 7 bases; unmatched junction nucleotides: 8. Germline CDR1 is ENHRY and CDR2 is SYGVKD. The CDR3 DNA follows: TGTGCCATCAGTGAGTCGACAGGGAATGGAGCGACCCAGTACTTC. Translating it yields CAISESTGNGATQYF.

The rearrangement uses TRBV5-1 and TRBJ2-6; D may be TRBD1 (5 bases). Per germline, CDR1 SGHRS and CDR2 YFSETQ. V lost 2 bases, J lost 0 bases, and 15 bases lay in between. This CDR3 spans 18 amino acids. The CDR3 nucleotides are TGCGCCAGCAGCTTCTTCACAGGATCAAGCTCTGGGGCCAACGTCCTGACTTTC. Its translation is CASSFFTGSSSGANVLTF.

The gene calls are TRBV11-3 and TRBJ2-1, with TRBD2 matching over 11 bases. CDR1 is SGHNT and CDR2 is YENEEA in the germline V gene. Trimming removed 4 bases from V and 6 bases from J; junction bases left unmatched: 5. The CDR3 has 15 residues. As DNA, the CDR3 is TGTGCCAGCAGCTCCTCTAGCGGGAGGTTCAATGAGCAGTTCTTC. Encoded protein: CASSSSSGRFNEQFF.

In this sample, this clonotype turned up many times. This chain joins TRBV20-1 and TRBJ2-1; 13 bases align to TRBD2. CDR1 and CDR2 from the germline V gene are DFQATT and SNEGSKA (reference sequence). This CDR3 has 14 residues. J lost 4 bases, V lost 6 bases, and 3 bases had no gene match. CDR3 sequence (DNA): TGCAGTGCCATGGGACTAGCGGGATACAATGAGCAGTTCTTC. Translating gives CSAMGLAGYNEQFF.

This clonotype was picked up many times. This rearrangement joins TRBV27 to TRBJ1-2, with unresolved D. Per germline, CDR1 MNHEY and CDR2 SMNVEV (reference sequence). Deletions cut 5 bases from V and 7 bases from J, with 17 bases between. The CDR3 length is 14 residues. The CDR3 loop is CASSHKFGGPGYTF. The CDR3, as DNA: TGTGCCAGCAGTCACAAATTCGGAGGGCCTGGCTACACCTTC.

Comment on this clonotype: One end of the junction does not line up with germline, which may come from a read error. The chain combines TRBV7-3 with TRBJ2-3; 10 nucleotides align to TRBD2. Per germline, CDR1 SGHTA and CDR2 FQGTGA. CDR3 length equals 16 residues. The CDR3 here is CASSPGLAVGTDTRYF. The CDR3 DNA is TGTGCCAGCAGTCCCGGACTAGCGGTAGGCACAGATACGCGGTATTTT.

The chain joins TRBV7-3 to TRBJ2-1; 12 bases are shared with TRBD2. The CDR3 sequence is 16 residues long. The trim removed 0 bases at V and 9 bases at J, leaving 6 bases unmatched. Per the germline V gene, CDR1 is SGHTA and CDR2 is FQGTGA. The CDR3 DNA reads TGTGCCAGCAGCTTAACTGCTAGCGGGAGGGCCACTGAGCAGTTCTTC. Translated: CASSLTASGRATEQFF.